Below, 21 T cell receptor beta chains from the same sample are listed, as sequenced in a study of cytomegalovirus exposure and HLA in healthy donors. Primers for the PCR totalled 60 Vbeta and 13 Jbeta. The method was immunoSEQ multiplex PCR; TCRdb's version includes in-frame clones alone and lacks a portion of them. The data hold roughly 280,000 clones, with more than 55% observed a single time. Sequencing was carried out using PBMCs. Receptor source: a female donor in good health and CMV-seronegative.

This sequence joins TRBV5-1 and TRBJ2-7; 7 nucleotides line up with TRBD1. V lost 0 bases and J lost 2; bases outside the gene matches: 5. CDR1 and CDR2 from the germline V gene are SGHRS and YFSETQ. The CDR3 spans 15 residues. CDR3 bases: TGCGCCAGCAGCTTGGCAGGGGGACCGGCCTACGAGCAGTACTTC. Protein: CASSLAGGPAYEQYF.

The chain recombines TRBV27 with TRBJ2-2; D is possibly TRBD2 (5 bases). Germline-derived CDR1 and CDR2 are MNHEY and SMNVEV (reference sequence). CDR3 size: 18 residues. The ends were cut back, 3 bases at V and 2 bases at J, with 19 bases in the middle. The CDR3 DNA is TGTGCCAGCAGTTTTAGCGCTGTGGCCAACCCCAACACCGGGGAGCTGTTTTTT. Its protein is CASSFSAVANPNTGELFF.

J is TRBJ1-2 and V is TRBV7-9, with D possibly being TRBD1 (6 bases). Germline-derived CDR1 and CDR2 are SEHNR and FQNEAQ (reference sequence). The V end lost 5 bases, the J end lost 6 bases, and 16 bases lay between the germline ends. This CDR3 comprises 14 residues. The CDR3 nucleotides read TGTGCCAGCAGCCCACTATCACAGGGAGATGGCTACACCTTC. Translation: CASSPLSQGDGYTF. Combining the CDR3 with reference TRBV7-9 and TRBJ1-2 gives the whole variable domain DTGVSQNPRHKITKRGQNVTFRCDPISEHNRLYWYRQTLGQGPEFLTYFQNEAQLEKSRLLSDRFSAERPKGSFSTLEIQRTEQGDSAMYLCASSPLSQGDGYTFGSGTRLTVV.

V gene TRBV18 combines with J gene TRBJ2-2; D perhaps matches TRBD1 (5 bases). This CDR3 is built from 13 residues. Trimming took off 1 base at V and 6 bases at J, with 6 bases between the two ends. Per the germline V gene, CDR1 is KGHSH and CDR2 is LQKENI. Here the CDR3 reads CASSPQGSGELFF. Written as DNA, the CDR3 is TGTGCCAGCTCACCACAGGGGTCCGGGGAGCTGTTTTTT.

The J gene is TRBJ1-5, the V gene TRBV19; weak D call: TRBD1 (6 bases). Trimming took 8 bases from V and 2 from J, leaving 10 bases between them. Germline-derived CDR1 and CDR2 are LNHDA and SQIVND (reference sequence). The CDR3 runs to 13 residues. For the CDR3, the DNA is TGTGCCAGTGCAAGGACAGGCAATCAGCCCCAGCATTTT. Translation gives CASARTGNQPQHF.

The CDR3 here is CASSMGGGSYEQYF. CDR3 bases: TGTGCCAGTAGTATGGGAGGGGGGTCCTACGAGCAGTACTTC. The chain recombines TRBV19 with TRBJ2-7, with D perhaps TRBD2 (7 bases). The V end lost 3 bases, the J end lost 1 base, and 10 bases lay between the germline ends. Germline CDR1 reads LNHDA; CDR2 reads SQIVND (reference sequence). This CDR3 has 14 residues.

In DNA form, the CDR3 reads TGTGCCAGCAGCTTGGATGTAGCTGGGGCCAACGTCCTGACTTTC. It encodes CASSLDVAGANVLTF. The chain uses TRBV5-4 and TRBJ2-6; D uncertain. The CDR3 has 15 amino acids. V lost 0 bases, J lost 2 bases, and 6 bases lay in between. CDR1 and CDR2 from the germline V gene are SGHNT and YYREEE (reference sequence).

The chain is built from TRBV27 and TRBJ2-2, with D tentatively TRBD1 (5 bases). Germline CDR1 and CDR2: MNHEY and SMNVEV (reference sequence). This CDR3 contains 17 residues. Between the trimmed V and J ends, which lost 7 bases and 0 bases, there was a span of 18 bases. CDR3 in DNA: TGTGCCAGCACCATAGGATACAGGCCGTCGAACACCGGGGAGCTGTTTTTT. It yields the protein CASTIGYRPSNTGELFF.

V usage is TRBV6-5 and J usage is TRBJ2-1; TRBD2 matches 12 bases. The CDR3 consists of 16 residues. V was clipped by 3 bases and J by 6 bases; unmatched bases: 6. The germline V gene has CDR1 MNHEY and CDR2 SVGAGI. DNA for the CDR3: TGTGCCAGCAGTTATAGACTAGCGGGAGTCTCCAATGAGCAGTTCTTC. As protein: CASSYRLAGVSNEQFF.

The J gene is TRBJ1-5, the V gene TRBV6-6; D not resolved. The CDR3 loop spans 12 amino acids. Germline V gene data show CDR1 as MNHNY and CDR2 as SVGAGI (reference sequence). The V gene lost 6 bases and the J gene lost 9 bases, with 12 bases spanning the gap. As DNA, the CDR3 is TGTGCCAGCAGAGGAGGAGGCGGGCCCCAGCATTTT. Its translation is CASRGGGGPQHF.

This sequence joins TRBV5-6 and TRBJ2-7, with a possible D match to TRBD1 (5 bases). CDR3 size: 15 residues. Germline V CDR1 and CDR2: SGHDT, YYEEEE. V lost 5 bases, J lost 2 bases, and 17 bases lay in between. The CDR3 region has the DNA TGTGCCAGCAGTCGGCATCAGGGCGCTACCTACGAGCAGTACTTC. It translates to CASSRHQGATYEQYF.

This CDR3 is CASSPGTGLVVFDQPQHF. The DNA for the CDR3 is TGTGCCAGCAGTCCAGGGACAGGGCTGGTTGTATTCGATCAGCCCCAGCATTTT. The chain links TRBV28 to TRBJ1-5; TRBD1 agrees at 9 bases. The germline CDR1 and CDR2 sequences are MDHEN and SYDVKM. The CDR3 loop spans 18 amino acids. V shed 5 bases, J shed 5 bases, and the junction held 16 bases outside the gene matches.

The V call is TRBV11-2, the J call TRBJ1-1, with D possibly TRBD1 on 6 matching bases. The germline V gene encodes CDR1 SGHAT and CDR2 FQNNGV. Trimming stripped 5 bases from V and 3 bases from J, with 16 bases between. CDR3 length: 15 amino acids. The CDR3 sequence: CASSLLGAWDTEAFF. CDR3 in DNA: TGTGCCAGCAGCCTCTTGGGGGCTTGGGACACTGAAGCTTTCTTT.

The V gene is TRBV6-4, the J gene TRBJ2-1; TRBD1 matches at 8 bases. CDR3 length: 12 amino acids. The trim removed 3 bases at V and 9 bases at J, leaving 1 base unmatched. Per germline, CDR1 MRHNA and CDR2 SNTAGT. DNA for the CDR3: TGTGCCAGCAGTGAGGGGACAGGTGAGCAGTTCTTC. Its protein product is CASSEGTGEQFF.

The chain couples TRBV4-1 to TRBJ2-4, with 8 bases matching TRBD1. The CDR3 runs 17 residues. Trimming took 4 bases from V and 1 from J; bases not matched to a gene: 9. Germline CDR1 reads MGHRA; CDR2 reads YSYEKL. The CDR3 region has the DNA TGCGCCAGCAGCCTTTTCCGGACAGGGACGGCCAAAAACATTCAGTACTTC. Protein product: CASSLFRTGTAKNIQYF.

The rearrangement uses TRBV15 and TRBJ2-7; TRBD1 matches 12 bases. The V and J ends lost 5 bases and 5 bases, in that order; junction bases with no gene match: 7. The germline V gene has CDR1 LNHNV and CDR2 YYDKDF (reference sequence). CDR3 size: 15 residues. The CDR3 DNA is TGTGCCACCAGCTTGGGACAGGGGGCGTCTGACGAGCAGTACTTC. As protein: CATSLGQGASDEQYF.

CDR3: CASSQIKQGAPTGANVLTF. The CDR3 DNA reads as TGTGCCAGCAGCCAAATCAAACAGGGGGCCCCTACTGGGGCCAACGTCCTGACTTTC. This chain joins TRBV4-2 and TRBJ2-6; 9 bases are a match to TRBD1. V was pared by 2 bases and J by 2 bases, with 10 bases of the junction left unmatched. In germline, CDR1 is LGHNA, CDR2 YNFKEQ. The CDR3 sequence is 19 residues long.

This clone was found once. The chain carries TRBV11-2 and TRBJ1-3; no clear D gene. The CDR3 has 14 residues. V was pared by 5 bases and J by 2 bases, with 10 bases between. Germline V gene sequence: CDR1 SGHAT, CDR2 FQNNGV. CDR3 loop: CASSPGLTGNTIYF. The CDR3 region has the DNA TGTGCCAGCAGCCCGGGGTTAACTGGAAACACCATATATTTT.

The genes are TRBV5-5 and TRBJ2-3; D is perhaps TRBD2 (5 bases). Germline assignment: CDR1 SGHKS and CDR2 YYEKEE (reference sequence). V was pared by 1 base and J by 1 base, with 13 bases between. This CDR3 is 16 amino acids long. CDR3 region: CASSLNGDRGTDTQYF. Written as DNA, the CDR3 is TGTGCCAGCAGCTTGAACGGGGATCGAGGCACAGATACGCAGTATTTT.

This rearrangement joins TRBV10-1 to TRBJ2-3; TRBD2 matches 7 bases. Germline V gives CDR1 WNHNN, CDR2 SYGVQD (reference sequence). The ends lost 5 bases at V and 0 bases at J; junction bases unmatched: 5. The CDR3 has 15 residues. CDR3 sequence: CASSPSGRSTDTQYF. For the CDR3, the DNA is TGCGCCAGCAGTCCTAGCGGCCGAAGCACAGATACGCAGTATTTT.

The chain links TRBV2 to TRBJ2-7, with 10 bases identical to TRBD2. After removal of 4 bases from V and 3 bases from J, the junction contained 3 bases not matched to a gene. The CDR3 loop spans 14 amino acids. Germline assignment: CDR1 SNHLY and CDR2 FYNNEI. CDR3 amino acids: CASSVLAGSYEQYF. The CDR3 nucleotides read TGTGCCAGCAGTGTACTAGCGGGAAGCTACGAGCAGTACTTC. Combining the CDR3 with reference TRBV2 and TRBJ2-7 gives the whole variable domain EPEVTQTPSHQVTQMGQEVILRCVPISNHLYFYWYRQILGQKVEFLVSFYNNEISEKSEIFDDQFSVERPDGSNFTLKIRSTKLEDSAMYFCASSVLAGSYEQYFGPGTRLTVT.